These 2 T cell receptor beta chains came from one sample sequenced in a study of cytomegalovirus exposure and HLA in healthy donors. Researchers ran the PCR with 60 Vbeta and 13 Jbeta primers. Profiling relied on immunoSEQ multiplex PCR, and the TCRdb table lists in-frame clones only, not all of them. The sample includes about 220,000 clones, roughly 82% of them seen just once. The specimen was PBMCs. These receptors were obtained from a woman aged 40 to 50 in good health and CMV-seropositive.

The V gene is TRBV7-9, the J gene TRBJ2-7; D perhaps matches TRBD1 (6 bases). CDR1 is SEHNR, CDR2 FQNEAQ, per germline (reference sequence). V was clipped by 5 bases and J by 5 bases, with 22 bases between them. CDR3 length: 16 residues. CDR3 nucleotide sequence: TGTGCCAGCAGCCCCCCTAGCTGGGGACACCTGAACGAGCAGTACTTC. Translation: CASSPPSWGHLNEQYF.

The gene calls are TRBV7-8 and TRBJ1-5; D gene uncertain. The V end was cut by 5 bases, the J end by 2 bases, with 7 bases between. The CDR3 spans 13 residues. Germline lookup yields CDR1 SGHVS and CDR2 FQNEAQ. The CDR3 reads CASSPGGNQPQHF. The CDR3 DNA is TGTGCCAGCAGCCCGGGAGGCAATCAGCCCCAGCATTTT. The variable domain in full, with the rest retrieved from reference TRBV7-8 and TRBJ1-5, is GAGVSQSPRYKVAKRGQDVALRCDPISGHVSLFWYQQALGQGPEFLTYFQNEAQLDKSGLPSDRFFAERPEGSVSTLKIQRTQQEDSAVYLCASSPGGNQPQHFGDGTRLSIL.